A selection of T cell receptor beta chains follows, all from one sample in a study of blood T cell repertoires in COVID-19. Some clones are missing from TCRdb's copy, which holds only in-frame ones; the method was immunoSEQ multiplex PCR. The table records some 250,000 clones, about 83% of them present only once. Sample: peripheral blood. These receptors were collected from a man between 25 and 39 years old who had recovered from COVID-19. Both conserved end residues are part of each CDR3. Each record gives: clone size, V gene, CDR3 length, D gene, J gene, CDR3 protein, CDR3 DNA. The D gene is left open where the match is weak. Clone size is given for some rows only: seen once, a few or many times, or a class if the clone is expanded.

.	TRBV5-4	13	.	TRBJ1-1	CASSLQGDTEAFF	TGTGCCAGCAGCTTACAGGGAGACACTGAAGCTTTCTTT
many	TRBV6-5	13	.	TRBJ1-5	CASSNQRDQPQHF	TGTGCCAGCAGCAACCAGAGGGATCAGCCCCAGCATTTT
.	TRBV2	14	TRBD2	TRBJ2-4	CASSEGGGAVIQYF	TGTGCCAGCAGTGAAGGGGGAGGGGCGGTCATTCAGTACTTC
.	TRBV3-1/TRBV3-2	13	TRBD1	TRBJ2-7	CASSQNRDSEQYF	TGTGCCAGCAGCCAAAACCGGGACAGCGAGCAGTACTTC
once	TRBV7-2	16	.	TRBJ2-4	CASSLVTGSAKNIQYF	TGTGCCAGCAGCTTAGTCACGGGAAGTGCCAAAAACATTCAGTACTTC
.	TRBV3-1/TRBV3-2	13	TRBD2	TRBJ2-5	CASRQGLVETQYF	TGTGCCAGCAGGCAAGGACTAGTGGAGACCCAGTACTTC
.	TRBV3-1/TRBV3-2	13	.	TRBJ2-4	CASSQSGENIQYF	TGTGCCAGCAGCCAATCAGGGGAAAACATTCAGTACTTC
few	TRBV6-5	14	.	TRBJ2-7	CASSYDGVSYEQYF	TGTGCCAGCAGTTATGACGGGGTTTCCTACGAGCAGTACTTC
few	TRBV5-3	15	TRBD1	TRBJ1-2	CARSIRHRGLYGYTF	TGTGCCAGAAGCATTCGGCACAGGGGGCTCTATGGCTACACCTTC
.	TRBV20-1	11	.	TRBJ2-3	CSASSPDTQYF	TGCAGTGCTAGTAGCCCAGATACGCAGTATTTT
.	TRBV6-4	15	.	TRBJ2-2	CASSVEGIGTGELFF	TGTGCCAGCAGTGTTGAGGGAATCGGCACCGGGGAGCTGTTTTTT
once	TRBV27	17	TRBD2	TRBJ2-1	CASSPKRTSGLYNEQFF	TGTGCCAGCAGTCCTAAAAGGACTAGCGGGCTTTACAATGAGCAGTTCTTC
.	TRBV4-1	15	.	TRBJ2-5	CASSQELYLIETQYF	TGCGCCAGCAGCCAAGAATTATATTTAATCGAGACCCAGTACTTC
.	TRBV5-1	14	TRBD1	TRBJ2-5	CASSAGTGEETQYF	TGCGCCAGCAGCGCCGGGACAGGGGAGGAGACCCAGTACTTC
.	TRBV5-6	15	TRBD1	TRBJ2-1	CASSFGDRGYNEQFF	TGTGCCAGCAGCTTTGGGGACAGGGGATACAATGAGCAGTTCTTC
.	TRBV12-3/TRBV12-4	13	.	TRBJ1-2	CASSLNRETGYTF	TGTGCCAGCAGTTTGAACAGGGAAACAGGCTACACCTTC
.	TRBV5-1	14	.	TRBJ1-1	CASSLDQGSAEAFF	TGCGCCAGCAGCTTGGACCAGGGAAGCGCTGAAGCTTTCTTT
.	TRBV5-1	15	TRBD1	TRBJ1-6	CASSETSGQNSPLHF	TGCGCCAGCAGCGAAACCTCGGGACAGAATTCACCCCTCCACTTT
.	TRBV27	12	.	TRBJ2-3	CASSPRTDTQYF	TGTGCCAGCAGTCCTCGCACAGATACGCAGTATTTT
.	TRBV18	18	TRBD1	TRBJ1-1	CASSPPWGTGGMNTEAFF	TGTGCCAGCTCACCACCATGGGGAACAGGGGGAATGAACACTGAAGCTTTCTTT